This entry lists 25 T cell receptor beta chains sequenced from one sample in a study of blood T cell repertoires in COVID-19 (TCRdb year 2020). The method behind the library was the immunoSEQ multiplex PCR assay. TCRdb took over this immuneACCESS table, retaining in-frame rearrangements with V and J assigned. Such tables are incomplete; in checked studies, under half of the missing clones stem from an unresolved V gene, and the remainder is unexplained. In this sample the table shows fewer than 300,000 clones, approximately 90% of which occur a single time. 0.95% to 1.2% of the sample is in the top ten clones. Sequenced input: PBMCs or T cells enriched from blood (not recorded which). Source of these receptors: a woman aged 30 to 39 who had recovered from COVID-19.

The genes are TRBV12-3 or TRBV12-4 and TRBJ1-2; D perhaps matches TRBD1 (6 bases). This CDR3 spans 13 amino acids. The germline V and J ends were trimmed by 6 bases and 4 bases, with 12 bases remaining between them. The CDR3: CASRDGGTYGYTF. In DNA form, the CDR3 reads TGTGCCAGCAGGGATGGGGGCACCTATGGCTACACCTTC.

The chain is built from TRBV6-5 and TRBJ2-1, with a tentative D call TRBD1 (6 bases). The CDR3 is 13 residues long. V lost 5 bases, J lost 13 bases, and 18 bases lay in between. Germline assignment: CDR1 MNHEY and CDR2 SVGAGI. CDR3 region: CASSIHWTADQFF. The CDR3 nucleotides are TGTGCCAGCAGTATACACTGGACAGCGGATCAGTTCTTC.

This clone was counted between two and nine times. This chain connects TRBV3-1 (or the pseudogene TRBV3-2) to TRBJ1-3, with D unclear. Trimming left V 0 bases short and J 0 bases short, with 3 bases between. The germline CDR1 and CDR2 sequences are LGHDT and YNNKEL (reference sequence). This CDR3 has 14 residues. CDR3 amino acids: CASSQDSSGNTIYF. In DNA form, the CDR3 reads TGTGCCAGCAGCCAAGACAGCTCTGGAAACACCATATATTTT.

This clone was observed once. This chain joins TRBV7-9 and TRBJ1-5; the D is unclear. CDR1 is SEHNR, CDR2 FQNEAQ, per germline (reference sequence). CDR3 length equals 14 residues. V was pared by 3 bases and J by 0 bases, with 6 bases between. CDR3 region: CASSFGNSNQPQHF. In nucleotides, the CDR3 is TGTGCCAGCAGCTTCGGGAATAGCAATCAGCCCCAGCATTTT.

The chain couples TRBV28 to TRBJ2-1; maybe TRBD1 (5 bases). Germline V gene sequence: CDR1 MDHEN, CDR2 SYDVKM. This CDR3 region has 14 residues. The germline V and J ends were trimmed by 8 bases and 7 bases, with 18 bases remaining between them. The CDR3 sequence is CASWGGNRGNEQFF. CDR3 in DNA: TGTGCCAGCTGGGGCGGCAACCGCGGTAATGAGCAGTTCTTC.

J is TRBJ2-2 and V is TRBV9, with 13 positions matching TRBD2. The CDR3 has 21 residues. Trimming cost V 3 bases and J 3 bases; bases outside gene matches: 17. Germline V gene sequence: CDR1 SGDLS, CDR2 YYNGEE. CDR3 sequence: CASSAPGLAGSSSEHTGELFF. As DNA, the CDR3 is TGTGCCAGCAGCGCTCCGGGACTAGCGGGATCTTCAAGCGAGCACACCGGGGAGCTGTTTTTT.

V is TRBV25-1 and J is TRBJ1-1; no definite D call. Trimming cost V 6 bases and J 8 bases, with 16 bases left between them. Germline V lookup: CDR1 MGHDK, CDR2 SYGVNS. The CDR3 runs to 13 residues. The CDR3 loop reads CASSPGSRLEAFF. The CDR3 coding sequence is TGTGCCAGCAGCCCGGGCAGCCGACTAGAAGCTTTCTTT.

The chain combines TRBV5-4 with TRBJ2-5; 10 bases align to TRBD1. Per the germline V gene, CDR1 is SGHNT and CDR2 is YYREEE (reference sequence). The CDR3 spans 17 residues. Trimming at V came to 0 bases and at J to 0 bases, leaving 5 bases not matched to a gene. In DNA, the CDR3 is TGTGCCAGCAGCTTGGTAGGGACAGGGGTTTACCAAGAGACCCAGTACTTC. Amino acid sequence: CASSLVGTGVYQETQYF.

CDR3 bases: TGTGCCAGCAGCCCTACAGGGCTTGCGGACGAGCAGTACTTC. Translating it yields CASSPTGLADEQYF. V gene TRBV3-1 (or the pseudogene TRBV3-2) combines with J gene TRBJ2-7; tentative D call: TRBD1 (6 bases). The CDR3 has 14 residues. V lost 4 bases to trimming and J lost 5 bases, with 15 bases between them. CDR1 is LGHDT and CDR2 is YNNKEL in the germline V gene (reference sequence).

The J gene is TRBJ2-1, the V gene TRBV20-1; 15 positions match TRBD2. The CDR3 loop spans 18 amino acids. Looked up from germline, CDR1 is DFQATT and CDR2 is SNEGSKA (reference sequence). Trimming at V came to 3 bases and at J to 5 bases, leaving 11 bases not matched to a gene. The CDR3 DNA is TGCAGTGCTAGTACGGGACTAGCGGGAGGAGGGTTCAACAATGAGCAGTTCTTC. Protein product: CSASTGLAGGGFNNEQFF.

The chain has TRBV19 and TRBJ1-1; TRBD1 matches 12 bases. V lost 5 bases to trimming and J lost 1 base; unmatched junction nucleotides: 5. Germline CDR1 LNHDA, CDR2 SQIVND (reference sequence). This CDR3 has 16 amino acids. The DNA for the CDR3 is TGTGCCAGTAGTGTGGGGACAGGGGGCTGGAACACTGAAGCTTTCTTT. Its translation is CASSVGTGGWNTEAFF.

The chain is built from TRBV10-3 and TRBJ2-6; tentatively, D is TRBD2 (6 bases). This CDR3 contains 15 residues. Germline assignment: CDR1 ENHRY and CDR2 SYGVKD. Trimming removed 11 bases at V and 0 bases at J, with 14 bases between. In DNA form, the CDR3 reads TGTGCCGGCGGGACTGCCACCTCTGGGGCCAACGTCCTGACTTTC. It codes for CAGGTATSGANVLTF.

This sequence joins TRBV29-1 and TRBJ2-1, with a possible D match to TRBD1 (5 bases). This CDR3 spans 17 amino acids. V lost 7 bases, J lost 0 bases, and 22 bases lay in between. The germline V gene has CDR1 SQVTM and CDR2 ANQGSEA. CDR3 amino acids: CSAHRNTRSSSYNEQFF. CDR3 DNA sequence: TGCAGCGCTCACAGGAATACCAGGTCAAGCTCCTACAATGAGCAGTTCTTC.

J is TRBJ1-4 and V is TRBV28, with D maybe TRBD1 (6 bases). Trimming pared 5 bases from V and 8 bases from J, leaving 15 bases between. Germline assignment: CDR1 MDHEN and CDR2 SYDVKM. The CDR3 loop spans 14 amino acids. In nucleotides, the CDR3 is TGTGCCAGCAGTCCTACAGGGAAACGCGAAAAACTGTTTTTT. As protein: CASSPTGKREKLFF.

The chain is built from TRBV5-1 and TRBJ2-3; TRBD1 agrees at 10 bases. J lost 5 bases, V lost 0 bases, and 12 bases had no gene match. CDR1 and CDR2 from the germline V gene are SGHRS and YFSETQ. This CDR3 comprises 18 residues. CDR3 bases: TGCGCCAGCAGCTTGGGACAGGGGGCGCGGTTGGTTGAAGATACGCAGTATTTT. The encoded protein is CASSLGQGARLVEDTQYF.

CDR3 sequence: CASSPTSGNYEQYF. The CDR3 region has the DNA TGTGCCAGCAGCCCGACTAGCGGGAACTACGAGCAGTACTTC. The chain has TRBV7-3 and TRBJ2-7, with 11 bases matching TRBD2. CDR1 is SGHTA and CDR2 is FQGTGA in the germline V gene. V shed 5 bases and J 3 bases; nucleotides not matched to a gene: 3. The CDR3 has 14 amino acids.

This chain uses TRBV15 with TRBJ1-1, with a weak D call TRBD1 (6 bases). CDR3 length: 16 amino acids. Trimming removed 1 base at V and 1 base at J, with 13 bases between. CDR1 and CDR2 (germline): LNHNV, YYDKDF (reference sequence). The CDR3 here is CATSRAKQGRNTEAFF. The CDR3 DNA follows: TGTGCCACCAGCAGAGCCAAACAGGGAAGGAACACTGAAGCTTTCTTT.

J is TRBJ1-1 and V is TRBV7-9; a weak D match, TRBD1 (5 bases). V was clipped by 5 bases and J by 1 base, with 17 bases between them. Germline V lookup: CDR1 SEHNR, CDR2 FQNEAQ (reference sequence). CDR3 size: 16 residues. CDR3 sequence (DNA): TGTGCCAGCAGCCCAGACATGGGGCAGCAGAACACTGAAGCTTTCTTT. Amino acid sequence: CASSPDMGQQNTEAFF.

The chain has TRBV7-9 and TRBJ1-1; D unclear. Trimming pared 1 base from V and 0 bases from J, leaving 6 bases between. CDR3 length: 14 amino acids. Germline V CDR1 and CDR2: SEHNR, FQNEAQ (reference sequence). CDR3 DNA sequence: TGTGCCAGCAGCTTAGAAAGCATGAACACTGAAGCTTTCTTT. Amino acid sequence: CASSLESMNTEAFF. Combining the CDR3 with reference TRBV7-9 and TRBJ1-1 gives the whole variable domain DTGVSQNPRHKITKRGQNVTFRCDPISEHNRLYWYRQTLGQGPEFLTYFQNEAQLEKSRLLSDRFSAERPKGSFSTLEIQRTEQGDSAMYLCASSLESMNTEAFFGQGTRLTVV.

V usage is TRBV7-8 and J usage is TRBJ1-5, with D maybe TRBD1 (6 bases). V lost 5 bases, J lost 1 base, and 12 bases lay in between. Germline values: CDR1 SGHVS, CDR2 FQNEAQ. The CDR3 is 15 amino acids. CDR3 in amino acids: CASSRLGQSNQPQHF. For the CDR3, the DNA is TGTGCCAGCAGCCGACTCGGACAGAGCAATCAGCCCCAGCATTTT.

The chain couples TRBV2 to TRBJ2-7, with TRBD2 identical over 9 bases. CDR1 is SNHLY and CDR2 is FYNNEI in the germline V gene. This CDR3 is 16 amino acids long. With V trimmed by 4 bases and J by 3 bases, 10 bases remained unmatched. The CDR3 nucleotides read TGTGCCAGCAGTGGGATGCGAGCGGGAGGAGGCTACGAGCAGTACTTC. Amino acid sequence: CASSGMRAGGGYEQYF.

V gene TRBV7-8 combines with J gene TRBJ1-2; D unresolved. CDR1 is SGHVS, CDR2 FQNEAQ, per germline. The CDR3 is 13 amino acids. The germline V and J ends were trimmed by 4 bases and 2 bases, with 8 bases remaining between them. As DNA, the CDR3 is TGTGCCAGCAGCTCGCGGAGGAACTATGGCTACACCTTC. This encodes CASSSRRNYGYTF.

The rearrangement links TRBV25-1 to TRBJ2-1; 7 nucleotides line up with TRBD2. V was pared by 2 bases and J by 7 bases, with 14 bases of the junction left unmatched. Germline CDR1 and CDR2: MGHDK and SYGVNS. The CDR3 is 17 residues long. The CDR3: CASSEPPGGSGGNEQFF. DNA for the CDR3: TGTGCCAGCAGTGAACCTCCTGGCGGGAGTGGGGGGAATGAGCAGTTCTTC.

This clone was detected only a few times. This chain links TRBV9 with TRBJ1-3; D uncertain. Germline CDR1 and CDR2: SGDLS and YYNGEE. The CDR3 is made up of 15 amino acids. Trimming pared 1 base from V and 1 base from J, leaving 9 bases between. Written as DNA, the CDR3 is TGTGCCAGCAGCGTAAGGCGGGATTCTGGAAACACCATATATTTT. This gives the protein CASSVRRDSGNTIYF. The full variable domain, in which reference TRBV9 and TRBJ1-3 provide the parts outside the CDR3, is DSGVTQTPKHLITATGQRVTLRCSPRSGDLSVYWYQQSLDQGLQFLIQYYNGEERAKGNILERFSAQQFPDLHSELNLSSLELGDSALYFCASSVRRDSGNTIYFGEGSWLTVV.

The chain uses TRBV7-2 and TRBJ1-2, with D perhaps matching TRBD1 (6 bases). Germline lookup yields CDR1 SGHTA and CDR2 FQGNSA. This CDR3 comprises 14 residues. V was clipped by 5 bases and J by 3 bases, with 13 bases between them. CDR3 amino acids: CASSPGGQYYGYTF. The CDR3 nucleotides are TGTGCCAGCAGCCCCGGGGGGCAGTACTATGGCTACACCTTC.